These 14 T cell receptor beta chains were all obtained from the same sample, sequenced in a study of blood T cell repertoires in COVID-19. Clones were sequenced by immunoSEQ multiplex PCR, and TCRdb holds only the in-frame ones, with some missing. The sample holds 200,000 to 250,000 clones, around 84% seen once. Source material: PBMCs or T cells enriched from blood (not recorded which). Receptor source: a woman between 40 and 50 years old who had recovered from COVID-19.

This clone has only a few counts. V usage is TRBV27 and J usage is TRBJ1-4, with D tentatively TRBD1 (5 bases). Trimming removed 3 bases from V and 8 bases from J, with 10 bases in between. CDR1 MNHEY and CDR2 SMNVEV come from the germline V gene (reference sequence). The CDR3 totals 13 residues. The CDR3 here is CASSFGAGEKLFF. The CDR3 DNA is TGTGCCAGCAGTTTCGGGGCGGGGGAAAAACTGTTTTTT.

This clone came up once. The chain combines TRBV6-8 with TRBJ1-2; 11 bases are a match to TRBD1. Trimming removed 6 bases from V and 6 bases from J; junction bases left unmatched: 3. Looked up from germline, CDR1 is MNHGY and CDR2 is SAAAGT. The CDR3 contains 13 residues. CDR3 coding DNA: TGTGCCAGCAGCAGGACAGGGGGCGATGGCTACACCTTC. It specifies CASSRTGGDGYTF.

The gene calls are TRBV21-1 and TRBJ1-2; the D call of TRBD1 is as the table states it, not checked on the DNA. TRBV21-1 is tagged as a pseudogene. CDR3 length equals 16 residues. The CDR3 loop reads CASSKPEGVGNYGYTF. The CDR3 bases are TGTGCCAGCAGCAAACCGGAAGGGGTAGGGAACTATGGCTACACCTTC.

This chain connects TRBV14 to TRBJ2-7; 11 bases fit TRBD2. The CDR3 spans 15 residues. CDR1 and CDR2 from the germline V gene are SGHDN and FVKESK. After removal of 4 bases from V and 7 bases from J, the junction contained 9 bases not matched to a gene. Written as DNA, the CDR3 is TGTGCCAGCAGCCGTAGCGGGAGGGCCTTGGGGGAGCAGTACTTC. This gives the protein CASSRSGRALGEQYF.

CDR3 in amino acids: CATSEWHGGDSSYNSPLHF. The CDR3 nucleotides are TGTGCCACCAGTGAATGGCACGGGGGGGATAGCTCCTATAATTCACCCCTCCACTTT. V and J are TRBV24-1 and TRBJ1-6, with D perhaps TRBD1 (5 bases). This CDR3 has 19 amino acids. V lost 4 bases, J lost 0 bases, and 18 bases lay in between. Looked up from germline, CDR1 is KGHDR and CDR2 is SFDVKD.

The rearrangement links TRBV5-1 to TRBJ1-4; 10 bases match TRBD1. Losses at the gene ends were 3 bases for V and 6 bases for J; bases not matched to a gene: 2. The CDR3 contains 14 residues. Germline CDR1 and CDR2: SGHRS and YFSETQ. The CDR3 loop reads CASSSTGGDEKLFF. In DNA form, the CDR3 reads TGCGCCAGCAGCTCGACAGGGGGCGATGAAAAACTGTTTTTT. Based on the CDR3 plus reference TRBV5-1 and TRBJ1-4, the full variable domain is KAGVTQTPRYLIKTRGQQVTLSCSPISGHRSVSWYQQTPGQGLQFLFEYFSETQRNKGNFPGRFSGRQFSNSRSEMNVSTLELGDSALYLCASSSTGGDEKLFFGSGTQLSVL.

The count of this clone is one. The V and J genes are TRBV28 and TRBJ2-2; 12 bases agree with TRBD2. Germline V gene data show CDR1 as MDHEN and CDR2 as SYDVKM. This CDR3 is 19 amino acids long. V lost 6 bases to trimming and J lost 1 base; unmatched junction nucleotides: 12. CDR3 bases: TGTGCCAGCAGCTTCCCTAGGACTAGCGGGACGCTGAACACCGGGGAGCTGTTTTTT. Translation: CASSFPRTSGTLNTGELFF. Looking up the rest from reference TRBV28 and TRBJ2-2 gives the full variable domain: DVKVTQSSRYLVKRTGEKVFLECVQDMDHENMFWYRQDPGLGLRLIYFSYDVKMKEKGDIPEGYSVSREKKERFSLILESASTNQTSMYLCASSFPRTSGTLNTGELFFGEGSRLTVL.

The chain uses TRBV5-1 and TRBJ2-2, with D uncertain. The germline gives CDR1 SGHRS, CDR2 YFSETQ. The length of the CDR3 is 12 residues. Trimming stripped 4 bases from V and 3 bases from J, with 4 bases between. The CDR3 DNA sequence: TGCGCCAGCAGCGCGGACACCGGGGAGCTGTTTTTT. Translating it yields CASSADTGELFF.

The CDR3 spells CASSFRGLTTEAFF. The CDR3 region has the DNA TGTGCCAGCAGCTTCAGGGGGCTGACCACTGAAGCTTTCTTT. This chain connects TRBV7-8 to TRBJ1-1, with TRBD1 identical over 8 bases. Germline assignment: CDR1 SGHVS and CDR2 FQNEAQ. V gave up 3 bases and J gave up 4 bases; unmatched junction bases: 4. The CDR3 spans 14 residues. Filled out from reference TRBV7-8 and TRBJ1-1, the complete variable domain reads GAGVSQSPRYKVAKRGQDVALRCDPISGHVSLFWYQQALGQGPEFLTYFQNEAQLDKSGLPSDRFFAERPEGSVSTLKIQRTQQEDSAVYLCASSFRGLTTEAFFGQGTRLTVV.

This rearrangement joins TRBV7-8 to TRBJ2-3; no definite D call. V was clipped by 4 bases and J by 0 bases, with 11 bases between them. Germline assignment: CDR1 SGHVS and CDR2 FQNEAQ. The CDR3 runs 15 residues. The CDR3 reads CASSSLRFSTDTQYF. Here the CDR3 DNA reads TGTGCCAGCAGCTCGCTCCGGTTTAGCACAGATACGCAGTATTTT.

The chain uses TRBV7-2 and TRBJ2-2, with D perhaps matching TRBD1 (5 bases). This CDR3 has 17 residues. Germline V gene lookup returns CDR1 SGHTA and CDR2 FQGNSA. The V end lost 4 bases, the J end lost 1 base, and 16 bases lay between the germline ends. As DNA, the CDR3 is TGTGCCAGCAGCTCTCGGGTAGGGGCGCGGAACACCGGGGAGCTGTTTTTT. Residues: CASSSRVGARNTGELFF.

For the CDR3, the DNA is TGTGCCAGCAGGCCCGGGACTAGCCAACGAGAGCAGTACTTC. Its protein product is CASRPGTSQREQYF. The V call is TRBV28, the J call TRBJ2-7; 9 nucleotides line up with TRBD2. Trimming cost V 6 bases and J 7 bases; bases outside gene matches: 10. The CDR3 has 14 residues. Germline CDR1 reads MDHEN; CDR2 reads SYDVKM.

CDR3 coding DNA: TGCGCCAGCAGCCACGAGCGGGACCCAGCCAAAAACATTCAGTACTTC. The encoded protein is CASSHERDPAKNIQYF. The chain employs TRBV4-3 and TRBJ2-4, with 7 bases fitting TRBD2. Trimming removed 3 bases from V and 0 bases from J; junction bases left unmatched: 5. The CDR3 is 16 amino acids. The germline V gene has CDR1 LGHNA and CDR2 YSLEER.

CDR3 DNA: TGTGCCAGTCGACGACAGGGCTCGGGAGAAAAACTGTTTTTT. The encoded protein is CASRRQGSGEKLFF. V usage is TRBV2 and J usage is TRBJ1-4, with 7 bases fitting TRBD1. The CDR3 length is 14 residues. CDR1 and CDR2 (germline): SNHLY, FYNNEI. The ends lost 9 bases at V and 8 bases at J; junction bases unmatched: 12.